This T cell receptor (beta chain) is drawn from a study of blood T cell repertoires in COVID-19. At the level of the study: COVID-19 samples collected from the United States, Italy and Spain covered acute and convalescent phases. Sample material is recorded as cDNA or gDNA derived from T cells, B-cell-depleted T cells, or PBMCs.

Germline CDR1 is MNHEY and CDR2 is SVGEGT. This CDR3 has 14 residues. The ends lost 6 bases at V and 6 bases at J; junction bases unmatched: 5. In the study's own analysis: Estimates of nucleated cell counts were drawn from the amplification of reference gene primers. Some clones are missing from TCRdb's copy, which holds only in-frame ones; the method was immunoSEQ multiplex PCR. V and J calls and clone size follow that table, whereas D and trimming were derived from the DNA. Here the sample spans a few hundred thousand clones, more than 65% being singletons. Sequencing was done on a sample of peripheral blood. The gene calls are TRBV6-2 or TRBV6-3 and TRBJ2-2; 9 bases match TRBD1. The source of this sequence is a woman aged 40 to 50 who had recovered from COVID-19. The DNA for the CDR3 is TGTGCCAGCAGACCTACAGGGGGCTCCGGGGAGCTGTTTTTT. It translates to CASRPTGGSGELFF.